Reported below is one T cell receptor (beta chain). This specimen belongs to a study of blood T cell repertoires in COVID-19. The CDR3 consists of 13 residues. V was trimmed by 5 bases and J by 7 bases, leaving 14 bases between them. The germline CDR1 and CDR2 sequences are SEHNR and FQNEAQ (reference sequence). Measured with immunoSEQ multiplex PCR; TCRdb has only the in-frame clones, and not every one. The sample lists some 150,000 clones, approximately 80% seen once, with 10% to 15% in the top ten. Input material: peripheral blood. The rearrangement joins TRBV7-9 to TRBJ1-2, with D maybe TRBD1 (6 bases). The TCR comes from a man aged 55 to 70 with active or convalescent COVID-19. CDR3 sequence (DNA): TGTGCCAGCAGCCCACAGGGTCAGGGTGGCTACACCTTC. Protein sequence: CASSPQGQGGYTF.